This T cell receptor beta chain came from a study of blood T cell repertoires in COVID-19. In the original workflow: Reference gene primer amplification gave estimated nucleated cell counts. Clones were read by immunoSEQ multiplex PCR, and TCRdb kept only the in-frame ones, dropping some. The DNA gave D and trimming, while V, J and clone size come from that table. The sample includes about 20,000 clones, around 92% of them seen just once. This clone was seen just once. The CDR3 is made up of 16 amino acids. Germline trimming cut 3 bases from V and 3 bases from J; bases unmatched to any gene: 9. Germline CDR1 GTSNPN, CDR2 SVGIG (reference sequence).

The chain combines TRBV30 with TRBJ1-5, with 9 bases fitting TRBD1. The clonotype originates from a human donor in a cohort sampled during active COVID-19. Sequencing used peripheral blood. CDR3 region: CAWSRAQGANNQPQHF. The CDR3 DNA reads TGTGCCTGGAGCCGCGCACAGGGGGCGAACAATCAGCCCCAGCATTTT.